Below, 19 T cell receptor beta chains from the same sample are listed, as sequenced in a study of T cells in Graves' hyperthyroidism and ophthalmopathy. Researchers took RNA transcripts and amplified the TCR beta CDR3 regions from them. The TCR CDR3 first-round RT-PCR relied on the HTBI primer set. TCRdb re-called the multiplex PCR reads through MiXCR, storing one row per CDR3 protein. Of about 710,000 distinct CDR3 sequences listed, 16% were seen once; the top ten hold approximately 8%. The sample was blood. These TCRs come from a man aged 18 to 29 with Graves' hyperthyroidism.

CDR3 sequence: CASRQSDVGNTEAFF. CDR3 sequence (DNA): TGTGCCAGCCGACAATCAGACGTGGGGAACACTGAAGCTTTCTTT. The rearrangement links TRBV27 to TRBJ1-1; D is unclear. Trimming took 8 bases from V and 1 from J, leaving 17 bases between them. CDR1 is MNHEY, CDR2 SMNVEV, per germline (reference sequence). The CDR3 length is 15 residues.

Ten or more counts support this clonotype. The rearrangement joins TRBV11-3 to TRBJ2-1; D is possibly TRBD1 (7 bases). CDR1 and CDR2 from the germline V gene are SGHNT and YENEEA. CDR3 length equals 15 residues. Deletions cut 4 bases from V and 4 bases from J, with 14 bases between. In DNA, the CDR3 is TGTGCCAGCAGCTATTTGACAGGGACTTACAATGAGCAGTTCTTC. Residues: CASSYLTGTYNEQFF.

J is TRBJ2-2 and V is TRBV5-1, with D perhaps matching TRBD1 (7 bases). CDR1 SGHRS and CDR2 YFSETQ come from the germline V gene. Trimming stripped 4 bases from V and 3 bases from J, with 16 bases between. CDR3 length: 16 amino acids. The CDR3 bases are TGCGCCAGCAGCAACTTCGACAGGGACTACACCGGGGAGCTGTTTTTT. Its protein is CASSNFDRDYTGELFF.

This clonotype came up many times. J is TRBJ2-5 and V is TRBV19; 11 nucleotides agree with TRBD2. This CDR3 is built from 18 residues. With V trimmed by 6 bases and J by 0 bases, 12 bases remained unmatched. Germline V gene sequence: CDR1 LNHDA, CDR2 SQIVND (reference sequence). This chain's CDR3 is CASSGGLAGTKYQETQYF. The CDR3 DNA follows: TGTGCCAGTAGCGGAGGACTAGCGGGTACCAAGTACCAAGAGACCCAGTACTTC.

This clonotype was observed a handful of times. DNA of the CDR3: TGTGCCAGCAGTGACGTATCAAGGGGGAGATACCACAATGAGCAGTTCTTC. This sequence encodes CASSDVSRGRYHNEQFF. The chain combines TRBV2 with TRBJ2-1; possible D gene TRBD1, 6 bases. V lost 3 bases to trimming and J lost 5 bases, with 20 bases between them. The germline CDR1 and CDR2 sequences are SNHLY and FYNNEI. The CDR3 has 17 amino acids.

This clonotype occurred many times. V and J are TRBV12-3 or TRBV12-4 and TRBJ1-2; no clear D. This CDR3 comprises 14 residues. V was pared by 2 bases and J by 3 bases, with 10 bases between. The CDR3 bases are TGTGCCAGCAGTTTAAAGGGAAGCGACTATGGCTACACCTTC. Translating gives CASSLKGSDYGYTF.

This clonotype appeared a few times. J is TRBJ1-1 and V is TRBV2; TRBD1 is a possible D gene (5 bases). The CDR3 is 14 amino acids. Trimming shortened V by 4 bases and J by 4 bases, and 13 bases separated the two germline ends. CDR1 is SNHLY, CDR2 FYNNEI, per germline. CDR3 sequence reads: CASSAHAGGTEAFF. The CDR3 nucleotides read TGTGCCAGCAGTGCACACGCCGGGGGCACTGAAGCTTTCTTT.

The genes are TRBV6-2 or TRBV6-3 and TRBJ2-1, with 10 bases matching TRBD2. CDR1 is MNHEY and CDR2 is SVGEGT in the germline V gene. CDR3 length equals 15 residues. Losses at the gene ends were 7 bases for V and 7 bases for J; bases not matched to a gene: 10. The CDR3: CASIPSGRVGNEQFF. The DNA for the CDR3 is TGTGCCAGCATCCCCAGCGGGAGGGTCGGAAATGAGCAGTTCTTC.

Only a few counts were recorded for this clonotype. The chain couples TRBV29-1 to TRBJ2-7; D is perhaps TRBD2 (6 bases). Looked up from germline, CDR1 is SQVTM and CDR2 is ANQGSEA. Trimming shortened V by 4 bases and J by 4 bases, and 14 bases separated the two germline ends. The CDR3 is 13 amino acids. In DNA, the CDR3 is TGCAGCGTTGTACTCGGGAGTCGGTACGAGCAGTACTTC. As protein: CSVVLGSRYEQYF.

This clonotype occurred a few times. The chain combines TRBV9 with TRBJ2-2; the D is unclear. Germline CDR1 and CDR2: SGDLS and YYNGEE. This CDR3 comprises 13 residues. Deletions cut 1 base from V and 3 bases from J, with 4 bases between. The CDR3 DNA reads as TGTGCCAGCAGCGTATATGACACCGGGGAGCTGTTTTTT. It specifies CASSVYDTGELFF.

The table lists this clonotype with a few counts. The V call is TRBV3-1, the J call TRBJ2-7; the match to TRBD1 covers 9 bases. Trimming cost V 4 bases and J 3 bases; bases outside gene matches: 10. Per germline, CDR1 LGHDT and CDR2 YNNKEL (reference sequence). This CDR3 contains 16 residues. The CDR3 region has the DNA TGTGCCAGCAGCCCTCAAGGGGGGACAGGGAGCTACGAGCAGTACTTC. Amino acids: CASSPQGGTGSYEQYF.

V and J are TRBV27 and TRBJ1-4, with D hard to call. V was pared by 6 bases and J by 7 bases, with 21 bases between. Looked up from germline, CDR1 is MNHEY and CDR2 is SMNVEV (reference sequence). CDR3 length: 16 residues. CDR3 protein: CASSPTWFWGSEKLFF. The CDR3 nucleotides are TGTGCCAGCAGCCCAACTTGGTTCTGGGGAAGTGAAAAACTGTTTTTT.

The genes are TRBV7-9 and TRBJ2-7; no clear D gene. Germline values: CDR1 SEHNR, CDR2 FQNEAQ (reference sequence). The CDR3 runs to 14 residues. V was cut by 3 bases and J by 6 bases, with 15 bases left in between. CDR3: CASSFGLPMSEQYF. In DNA form, the CDR3 reads TGTGCCAGCAGCTTCGGCCTGCCGATGAGCGAGCAGTACTTC.

The V gene is TRBV5-6, the J gene TRBJ2-4, with D tentatively TRBD1 (5 bases). Trimming shortened V by 0 bases and J by 5 bases, and 12 bases separated the two germline ends. The CDR3 is 15 residues long. Germline V gives CDR1 SGHDT, CDR2 YYEEEE. The CDR3 spells CASSLGWGVENIQYF. Written as DNA, the CDR3 is TGTGCCAGCAGCTTGGGTTGGGGCGTGGAAAACATTCAGTACTTC.

The genes are TRBV6-2 or TRBV6-3 and TRBJ2-3, with 10 positions matching TRBD2. There are 16 residues in the CDR3. CDR1 MNHEY and CDR2 SVGEGT come from the germline V gene. Trimming at V came to 6 bases and at J to 2 bases, leaving 8 bases not matched to a gene. CDR3 region: CASRRLAGGLTDTQYF. The CDR3 nucleotides are TGTGCCAGCAGACGACTAGCGGGCGGTCTCACAGATACGCAGTATTTT.

This clonotype was seen ten or more times. The chain combines TRBV28 with TRBJ2-7; TRBD2 agrees at 9 bases. Trimming cost V 5 bases and J 4 bases; bases outside gene matches: 18. The CDR3 covers 18 residues. The V gene's germline CDR1 is MDHEN and CDR2 SYDVKM. The CDR3 DNA follows: TGTGCCAGCAGTAAAACTTCTAGTTGGGCTAGCGGGAAATACGAGCAGTACTTC. Its translation is CASSKTSSWASGKYEQYF.

The chain employs TRBV12-3 or TRBV12-4 and TRBJ2-7, with a possible D match to TRBD1 (6 bases). V lost 6 bases and J 1 base, leaving 13 bases between the germline ends. CDR3 size: 14 residues. CDR3 amino acids: CASSRGRGSYEQYF. DNA of the CDR3: TGTGCCAGCAGCAGGGGCAGGGGATCCTACGAGCAGTACTTC.

This clonotype came up many times. The CDR3 is CASSLDGGLQPQHF. CDR3 in DNA: TGTGCCAGCAGTTTAGACGGGGGGCTTCAGCCCCAGCATTTT. The rearrangement uses TRBV12-3 or TRBV12-4 and TRBJ1-5, with TRBD1 as a possible D gene (6 bases). Between the trimmed V and J ends, which lost 1 base and 6 bases, there was a span of 10 bases. The CDR3 is 14 residues long.

This clonotype was seen ten or more times. This chain joins TRBV5-1 and TRBJ1-1; weak D call: TRBD1 (6 bases). V was clipped by 2 bases and J by 0 bases, with 17 bases between them. Germline CDR1 is SGHRS and CDR2 is YFSETQ. The CDR3 is made up of 17 amino acids. The CDR3 region is CASSLSLGGSVNTEAFF. CDR3 nucleotides: TGCGCCAGCAGCTTAAGTCTTGGGGGCAGCGTGAACACTGAAGCTTTCTTT. Drawing the rest from reference TRBV5-1 and TRBJ1-1, the complete variable domain is KAGVTQTPRYLIKTRGQQVTLSCSPISGHRSVSWYQQTPGQGLQFLFEYFSETQRNKGNFPGRFSGRQFSNSRSEMNVSTLELGDSALYLCASSLSLGGSVNTEAFFGQGTRLTVV.